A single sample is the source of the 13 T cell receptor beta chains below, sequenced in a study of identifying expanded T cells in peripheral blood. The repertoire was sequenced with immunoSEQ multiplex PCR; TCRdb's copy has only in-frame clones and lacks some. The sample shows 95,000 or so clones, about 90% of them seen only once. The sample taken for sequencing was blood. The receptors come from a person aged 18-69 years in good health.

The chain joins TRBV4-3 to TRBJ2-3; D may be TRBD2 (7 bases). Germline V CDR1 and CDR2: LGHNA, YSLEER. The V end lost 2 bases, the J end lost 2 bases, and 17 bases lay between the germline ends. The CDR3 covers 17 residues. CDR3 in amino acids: CASSQWGGAGATDTQYF. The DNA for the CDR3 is TGCGCCAGCAGCCAATGGGGAGGGGCAGGGGCCACAGATACGCAGTATTTT.

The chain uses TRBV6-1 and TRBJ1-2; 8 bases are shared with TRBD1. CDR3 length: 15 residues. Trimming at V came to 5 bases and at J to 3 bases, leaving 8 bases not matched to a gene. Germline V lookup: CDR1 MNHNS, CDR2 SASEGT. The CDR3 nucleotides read TGTGCCAGCAGTCCAATCCTGACAGGGGACTATGGCTACACCTTC. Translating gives CASSPILTGDYGYTF.

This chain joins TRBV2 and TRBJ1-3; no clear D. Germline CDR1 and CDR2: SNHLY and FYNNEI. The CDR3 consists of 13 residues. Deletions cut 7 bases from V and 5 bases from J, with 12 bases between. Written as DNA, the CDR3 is TGTGCCAGCATAGGCCCGGGCAGAAACACCATATATTTT. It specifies CASIGPGRNTIYF.

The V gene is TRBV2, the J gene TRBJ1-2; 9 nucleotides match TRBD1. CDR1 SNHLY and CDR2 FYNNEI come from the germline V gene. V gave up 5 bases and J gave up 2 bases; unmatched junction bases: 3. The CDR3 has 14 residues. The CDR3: CASSPDRGNYGYTF. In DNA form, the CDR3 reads TGTGCCAGCAGTCCTGACAGGGGGAACTATGGCTACACCTTC.

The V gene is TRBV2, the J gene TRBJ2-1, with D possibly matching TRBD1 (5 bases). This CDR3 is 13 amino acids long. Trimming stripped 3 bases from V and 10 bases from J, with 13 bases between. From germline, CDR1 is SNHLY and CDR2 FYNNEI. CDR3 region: CASSDRWGGEQFF. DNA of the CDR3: TGTGCCAGCAGTGATAGGTGGGGCGGCGAGCAGTTCTTC.

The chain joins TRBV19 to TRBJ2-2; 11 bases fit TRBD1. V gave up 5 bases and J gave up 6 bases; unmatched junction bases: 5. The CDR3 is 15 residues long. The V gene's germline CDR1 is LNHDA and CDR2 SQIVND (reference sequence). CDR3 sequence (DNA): TGTGCCAGTAGTCGTGGACAGGGGGCAGCCGGGGAGCTGTTTTTT. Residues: CASSRGQGAAGELFF. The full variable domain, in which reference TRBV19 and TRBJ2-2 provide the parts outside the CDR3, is DGGITQSPKYLFRKEGQNVTLSCEQNLNHDAMYWYRQDPGQGLRLIYYSQIVNDFQKGDIAEGYSVSREKKESFPLTVTSAQKNPTAFYLCASSRGQGAAGELFFGEGSRLTVL.

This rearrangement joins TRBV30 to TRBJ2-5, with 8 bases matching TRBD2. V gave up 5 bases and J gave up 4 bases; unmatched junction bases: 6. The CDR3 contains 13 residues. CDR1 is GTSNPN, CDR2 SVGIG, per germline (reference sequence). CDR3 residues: CAWSSGGPETQYF. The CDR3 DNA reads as TGTGCCTGGTCCTCGGGGGGGCCAGAGACCCAGTACTTC.

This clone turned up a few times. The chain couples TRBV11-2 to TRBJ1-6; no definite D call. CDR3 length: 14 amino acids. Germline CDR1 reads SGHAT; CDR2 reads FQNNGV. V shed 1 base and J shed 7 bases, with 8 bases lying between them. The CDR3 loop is CASSLGHSNSPLHF. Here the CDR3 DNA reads TGTGCCAGCAGCTTAGGCCACTCCAATTCACCCCTCCACTTT.

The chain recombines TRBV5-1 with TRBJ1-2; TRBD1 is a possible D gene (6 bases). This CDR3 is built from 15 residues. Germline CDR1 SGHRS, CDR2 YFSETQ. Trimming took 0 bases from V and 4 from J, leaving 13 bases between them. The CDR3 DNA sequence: TGCGCCAGCAGCTTGGAACAGGGTAGTGGCTATGGCTACACCTTC. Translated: CASSLEQGSGYGYTF.

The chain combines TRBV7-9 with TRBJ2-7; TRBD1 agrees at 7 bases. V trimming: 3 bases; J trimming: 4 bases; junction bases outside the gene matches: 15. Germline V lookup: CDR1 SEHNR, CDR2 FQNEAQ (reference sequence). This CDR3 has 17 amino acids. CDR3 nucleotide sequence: TGTGCCAGCAGCTTGGCCTACCCCGACAGGGAGAGATACGAGCAGTACTTC. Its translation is CASSLAYPDRERYEQYF.

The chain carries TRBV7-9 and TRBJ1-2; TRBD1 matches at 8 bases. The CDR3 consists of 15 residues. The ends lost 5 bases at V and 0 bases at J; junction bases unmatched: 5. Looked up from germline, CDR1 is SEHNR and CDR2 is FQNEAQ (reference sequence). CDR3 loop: CASSRRTGPNYGYTF. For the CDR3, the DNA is TGTGCCAGCAGCCGTCGGACAGGGCCTAACTATGGCTACACCTTC.

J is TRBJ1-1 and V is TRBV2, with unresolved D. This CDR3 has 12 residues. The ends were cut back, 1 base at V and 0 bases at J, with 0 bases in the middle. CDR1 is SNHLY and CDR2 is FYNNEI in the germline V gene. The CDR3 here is CASSEVNTEAFF. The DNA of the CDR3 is TGTGCCAGCAGTGAAGTGAACACTGAAGCTTTCTTT.

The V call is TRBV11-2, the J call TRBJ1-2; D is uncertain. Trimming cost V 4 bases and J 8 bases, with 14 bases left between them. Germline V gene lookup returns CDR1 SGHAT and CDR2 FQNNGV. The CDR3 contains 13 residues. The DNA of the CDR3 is TGTGCCAGCAGCTCCTCCCCTATGGGCGGCTACACCTTC. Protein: CASSSSPMGGYTF.